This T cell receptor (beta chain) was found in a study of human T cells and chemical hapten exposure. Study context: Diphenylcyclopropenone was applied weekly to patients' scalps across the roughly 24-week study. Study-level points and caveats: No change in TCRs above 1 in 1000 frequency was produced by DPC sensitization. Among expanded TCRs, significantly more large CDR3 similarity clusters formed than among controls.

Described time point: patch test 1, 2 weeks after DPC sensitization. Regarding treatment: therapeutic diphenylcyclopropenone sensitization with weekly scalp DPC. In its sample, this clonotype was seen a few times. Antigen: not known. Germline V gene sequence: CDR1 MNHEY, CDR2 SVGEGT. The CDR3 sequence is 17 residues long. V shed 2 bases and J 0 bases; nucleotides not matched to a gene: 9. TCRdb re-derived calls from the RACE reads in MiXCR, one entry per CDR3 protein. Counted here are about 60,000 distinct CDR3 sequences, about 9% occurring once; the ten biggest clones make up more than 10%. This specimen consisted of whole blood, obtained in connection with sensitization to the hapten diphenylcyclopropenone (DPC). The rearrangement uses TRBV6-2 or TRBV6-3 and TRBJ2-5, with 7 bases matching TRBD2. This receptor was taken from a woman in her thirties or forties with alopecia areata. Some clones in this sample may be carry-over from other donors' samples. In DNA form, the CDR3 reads TGTGCCAGCAGTTACGGTAGGGCTAGCGGATACCAAGAGACCCAGTACTTC. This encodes CASSYGRASGYQETQYF.